This is a list of T cell receptor beta chains from one sample in a study of tumor-infiltrating lymphocytes in primary liver carcinoma. From the multiplex PCR reads, TCRdb called clonotypes with MiXCR, one entry per CDR3 protein. The repertoire holds almost 200,000 distinct CDR3 sequences, around three fifths seen once, with approximately 6.6% in the top ten. Sample: peripheral blood. All receptors come from a woman aged 55-70 years with primary liver carcinoma and hepatitis B virus infection. Each CDR3 is given with its conserved first and last residue. The D gene is left open where the match is weak. The size field is filled for only some rows; it gives once, few, many or a size class.

V	size	J	D	DNA	CDR3
TRBV29-1	many	TRBJ2-3	-	TGCAGCGTTGATGGCGGGAGCACAGATACGCAGTATTTT	CSVDGGSTDTQYF
TRBV7-8	-	TRBJ1-1	-	TGTGCCAGCAGCTTACTGGGGGCCATGAACACTGAAGCTTTCTTT	CASSLLGAMNTEAFF
TRBV11-2	-	TRBJ2-1	TRBD2	TGTGCCAGCAGCCCGACTAGCGGGAGGCGTCGGGATGCTGAACAGTTCTTC	CASSPTSGRRRDAEQFF
TRBV19	-	TRBJ2-2	-	TGTGCCAGTAGTAAAAGCGGGCTTTTCACCGGGGAGCTGTTTTTT	CASSKSGLFTGELFF
TRBV16	few	TRBJ2-7	TRBD1	TGTGCCAGCAGCCAGCAACAGGGGGCGAGGGAGCAGTACTTC	CASSQQQGAREQYF
TRBV28	many	TRBJ1-5	-	TGTGCCAGCGGATTGTTACAGGGTGGGGGTCAGCCCCAGCATTTT	CASGLLQGGGQPQHF
TRBV12-3/TRBV12-4	-	TRBJ1-1	-	TGTGCCAGCGGTTTGGGCCCAGGGTACACTGAAGCTTTCTTT	CASGLGPGYTEAFF
TRBV5-5	few	TRBJ1-1	-	TGTGCCAGCAGCTTAGGGTGGTGGGATTTAAGCACTGAAGCTTTCTTT	CASSLGWWDLSTEAFF
TRBV11-2	-	TRBJ2-5	-	TGTGCCGGCAGCTTAGATGGTAGGGGCGCGGGCCCTGAGACCCAGTACTTC	CAGSLDGRGAGPETQYF
TRBV29-1	-	TRBJ1-2	TRBD1	TGCAGCGTTGAAGATGGGGGACAGAACTATGGGTACACCTTC	CSVEDGGQNYGYTF
TRBV12-3/TRBV12-4	many	TRBJ2-7	-	TGTGCCAGCAGTTTACGGCATCGGTCCTACGAGCAGTACTTC	CASSLRHRSYEQYF
TRBV30	-	TRBJ2-7	-	TGTGCCTGGAGCACGACAGTCTACGAGCAGTACTTC	CAWSTTVYEQYF
TRBV10-3	many	TRBJ2-1	TRBD2	TGTGCCATCAGCCCCACGGGACTAGCGGGTAGTTACAATGAGCAGTTCTTC	CAISPTGLAGSYNEQFF
TRBV12-3/TRBV12-4	-	TRBJ2-3	-	TGTGCCAGCAGTTTCCCAGCGCGAGGGGTCACAGATACGCAGTATTTT	CASSFPARGVTDTQYF
TRBV11-2	-	TRBJ1-2	-	-	CASSLEGAVYGCTF
TRBV11-2	medium-sized	TRBJ2-3	-	TGTGCCAGCAGCCCTTTGGATACGCAGTATTTT	CASSPLDTQYF
TRBV10-3	-	TRBJ2-1	TRBD2	TGTGCCATCAGTGAACTAGCGAGTCCCCCGGATGAGCAGTTCTTC	CAISELASPPDEQFF
TRBV5-1	-	TRBJ2-5	TRBD1	TGCGCCAGCAGGGACAGGGGACAAGAGACCCAGTACTTC	CASRDRGQETQYF
TRBV6-6	-	TRBJ1-5	TRBD1	TGTGCCAGCAGTACTCGGGCCGGACAGGGGCGAGGTAGCAATGAGCCCCAGCATTTT	CASSTRAGQGRGSNEPQHF
TRBV11-2	-	TRBJ2-7	-	TGTGCCAGCAGCTTTCCGGGGCTCCACGAGCGGTACTTC	CASSFPGLHERYF
TRBV30	-	TRBJ1-1	-	TGTGCCGGGAGCAGAGGGGGAGGTACAGCATTT	CAGSRGGGTAF
TRBV12-3/TRBV12-4	few	TRBJ2-2	-	TGTGCCAGCAGTCCATATCCCACCGGGGAGCTGTTTTTT	CASSPYPTGELFF
TRBV11-1	-	TRBJ1-1	-	TGTGCCAGTAGCTTAGGAAGGAGGAGTGAAGCTTTCTTT	CASSLGRRSEAFF
TRBV24-1	few	TRBJ2-3	-	TGTGCCACCAGTGGCCGAGGCAGGGGAAGGAACGCAGATACGCAGTATTTT	CATSGRGRGRNADTQYF
TRBV12-3/TRBV12-4	many	TRBJ1-5	-	TGTGCCAGCAGTTTTTCCTCGTATCAGCCCCAGCATTTT	CASSFSSYQPQHF
TRBV29-1	-	TRBJ1-1	-	TGCAGCGTTGTGGACAGCCGAGGCATGAACACTGAAGCTCTCTTT	CSVVDSRGMNTEALF
TRBV7-9	-	TRBJ2-1	-	TGTGCCAGCAGCCCCGGGACTTTCGGCAATGAGCGGTTCTTC	CASSPGTFGNERFF
TRBV4-1	-	TRBJ2-3	-	TGCGCCAGCAGCCAATCCCCTCACAGGGAACGCACAGATACGCAGTATTTT	CASSQSPHRERTDTQYF
TRBV11-2	-	TRBJ2-2	TRBD2	TGTGCCAGCAGTTTATTCTTAGCGGGAGACACCGGGGAGCTGTTTTTT	CASSLFLAGDTGELFF
TRBV5-1	-	TRBJ1-1	TRBD1	TGCGCCAGCAGCCTTGCAGGGGGGGCATATTTGGGAACTGAAGCTTTCTTT	CASSLAGGAYLGTEAFF
TRBV12-3/TRBV12-4	many	TRBJ2-2	-	TGTGCCAGCAGTTTTTACAGGGACACCGGGGAGCTGTTTTTT	CASSFYRDTGELFF
TRBV28	-	TRBJ2-4	TRBD1	TGTGCCAGCAGTTTCCCGCCCCGGGACAGGGGGGGTACTGGGGCCAAAAACATTCAGTACTTC	CASSFPPRDRGGTGAKNIQYF
TRBV11-2	-	TRBJ2-2	-	TGTGCCAGCGGCGCTCCGCAAGGACCGACTGGGGAGCTGTTTTTT	CASGAPQGPTGELFF
TRBV12-3/TRBV12-4	many	TRBJ2-3	-	TGTGCCAGCAGTTTAGGACTCCAAGATACGCAGTATTTT	CASSLGLQDTQYF
TRBV11-2	-	TRBJ1-2	-	TGTGTCAGCAGCTTTGGCAGGGCGGGCTATACCTTC	CVSSFGRAGYTF
TRBV30	-	TRBJ2-3	-	TGTGCCTGGAGTGTGGACAGCTATATGGATACGCAGTATTTT	CAWSVDSYMDTQYF
TRBV12-3/TRBV12-4	-	TRBJ1-1	-	TGTGCCAGCATTCGATCATGGCCCGTGAACACTGAAGCTTTCTTT	CASIRSWPVNTEAFF
TRBV11-2	-	TRBJ2-7	-	TGTGCCAGCAACACACTGAGAGCACTAAACTCCTACGAGCAGTACTTC	CASNTLRALNSYEQYF
TRBV12-3/TRBV12-4	-	TRBJ2-5	TRBD2	TGTGCCAGCAGACCTGCATTTAGCGGGAGGGCCGTAGGCCAAGAGACCCAGTACTTC	CASRPAFSGRAVGQETQYF
TRBV28	-	TRBJ1-2	-	TGTGCCAGCTCGACAGATTTAAACTCCTATGACTACACCTTC	CASSTDLNSYDYTF
TRBV5-1	-	TRBJ2-5	-	TGCGCCAGCAGCACAGGGACAATCCAAGAGACCCAGTACTTC	CASSTGTIQETQYF
TRBV6-2/TRBV6-3	-	TRBJ2-7	-	TGTGCCAACAGTTACCCCCCTACAGCGGACTCCTACGAGCAGTACTTC	CANSYPPTADSYEQYF
TRBV6-5	-	TRBJ2-1	TRBD1	TGTGCCAGCAGTTACTGGGGACAGGGGACCAATGTGCAGTTCTTC	CASSYWGQGTNVQFF
TRBV6-5	-	TRBJ2-7	TRBD2	TGTGCCGGCAGCTACGCTAGCGGTTACGAGCAGTACTTC	CAGSYASGYEQYF
TRBV7-8	few	TRBJ2-7	TRBD1	TGTGCCAGCAGCTTAGCGGGACAGGGGTCCCACGAGCAGTACTTC	CASSLAGQGSHEQYF
TRBV11-2	-	TRBJ1-3	TRBD1	TGTGCCAGTAGCTACCACAGGGGGCCGACAGGAAACACCATATATTTT	CASSYHRGPTGNTIYF
TRBV11-2	-	TRBJ1-1	-	TGTGGCAGCAGACACTCCCTCTGGTGCGGCTACACTGAAGCTTCCTTT	CGSRHSLWCGYTEASF
TRBV11-2	-	TRBJ2-5	-	TGTGCCGGCAGCCGGGTGGAAGGCATAGGGGAGACCCAGTACTTC	CAGSRVEGIGETQYF
TRBV11-2	-	TRBJ2-3	TRBD2	TGTGCTAGCAGCTACTCCGGGACTAGCGGAGTCACAGATACGCATTATTTT	CASSYSGTSGVTDTHYF
TRBV6-2/TRBV6-3	many	TRBJ1-1	-	TGTGCCAGCAGATCAAACAGCGCGAACACTGAAGCTTTCTTT	CASRSNSANTEAFF
TRBV11-2	-	TRBJ2-1	-	TGTGTCAGCAGCTCAGAGGGAGGAAGTACCGGTGAGCAGTTCTTC	CVSSSEGGSTGEQFF
TRBV5-6	-	TRBJ1-1	-	TGTGCCAGCAGCCTTTACGACAGTAACGCTGAAGCTTTCTTT	CASSLYDSNAEAFF
TRBV29-1	-	TRBJ1-1	-	TGCAGCGTTGGACACGGGGGGATGGGCACTGAAGCTTTCTTT	CSVGHGGMGTEAFF
TRBV14	few	TRBJ1-3	-	TGTGCCAGCCCCCTGGGACCCCTGGGAAACACCATATATTTT	CASPLGPLGNTIYF
TRBV29-1	many	TRBJ1-1	-	TGCAGCGTTGGTCGTCACCTGGATGTCTGGGACACTGAAGCTTTCTTT	CSVGRHLDVWDTEAFF